This T cell receptor beta chain stems from a study of beta chain features in type 1 diabetes. Reverse transcription of all isolated RNA meant that expressed TCRB transcripts were sequenced. Repertoires were generated with immunoSEQ multiplex PCR, while TCRdb's copy carries only in-frame clones and drops some. Counted here are 680,000 or so clones, roughly 15% occurring once; the ten biggest clones make up about 0.093%. The germline CDR1 and CDR2 sequences are ENHRY and SYGVKD. This CDR3 has 16 residues. V lost 10 bases, J lost 3 bases, and 18 bases stayed unmatched. Input material: naive CD4+ T cells from blood. The origin of this receptor is a man between 18 and 29 years old in good health. The rearrangement links TRBV10-3 to TRBJ2-7; 7 positions match TRBD2. The CDR3 DNA is TGTGCCACCTACTCCCGAGGGGCGGGGGTGATCTACGAGCAGTACTTC. Encoded protein: CATYSRGAGVIYEQYF.